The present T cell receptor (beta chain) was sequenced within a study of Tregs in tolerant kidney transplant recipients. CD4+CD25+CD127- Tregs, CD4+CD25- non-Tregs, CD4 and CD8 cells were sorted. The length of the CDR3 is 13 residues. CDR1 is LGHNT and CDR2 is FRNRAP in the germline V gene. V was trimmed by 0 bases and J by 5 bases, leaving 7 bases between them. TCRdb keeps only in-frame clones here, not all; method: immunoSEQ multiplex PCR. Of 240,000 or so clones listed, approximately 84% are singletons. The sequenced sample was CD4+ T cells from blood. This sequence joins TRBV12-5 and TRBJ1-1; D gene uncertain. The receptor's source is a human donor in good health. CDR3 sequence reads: CASGLVPETEAFF. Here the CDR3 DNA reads TGTGCTAGTGGTTTGGTACCCGAGACTGAAGCTTTCTTT.